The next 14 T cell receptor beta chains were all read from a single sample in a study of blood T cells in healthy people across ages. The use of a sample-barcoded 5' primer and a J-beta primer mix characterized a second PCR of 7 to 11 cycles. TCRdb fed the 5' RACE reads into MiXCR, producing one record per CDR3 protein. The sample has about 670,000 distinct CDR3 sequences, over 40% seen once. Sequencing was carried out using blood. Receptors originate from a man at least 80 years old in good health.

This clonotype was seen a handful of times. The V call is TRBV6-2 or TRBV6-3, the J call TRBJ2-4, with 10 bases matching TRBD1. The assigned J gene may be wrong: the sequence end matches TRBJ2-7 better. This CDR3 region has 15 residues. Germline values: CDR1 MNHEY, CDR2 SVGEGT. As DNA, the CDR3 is TGTGCCAGCAGTGAGACAGGGGGCGGACAGGACGAGCAGTACTTC. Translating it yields CASSETGGGQDEQYF.

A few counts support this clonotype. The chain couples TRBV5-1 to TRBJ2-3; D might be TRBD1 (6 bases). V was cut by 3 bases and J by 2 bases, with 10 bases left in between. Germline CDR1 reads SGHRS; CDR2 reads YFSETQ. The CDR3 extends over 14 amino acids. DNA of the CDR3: TGCGCCAGCAGCTCCGGACAGCCCACAGATACGCAGTATTTT. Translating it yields CASSSGQPTDTQYF.

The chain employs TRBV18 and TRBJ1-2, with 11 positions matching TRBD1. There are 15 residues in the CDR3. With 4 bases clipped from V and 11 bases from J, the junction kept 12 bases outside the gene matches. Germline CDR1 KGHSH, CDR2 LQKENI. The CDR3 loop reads CASSRNTEDRGRYTF. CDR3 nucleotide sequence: TGTGCCAGCTCACGGAACACGGAGGACAGGGGGCGGTACACCTTC.

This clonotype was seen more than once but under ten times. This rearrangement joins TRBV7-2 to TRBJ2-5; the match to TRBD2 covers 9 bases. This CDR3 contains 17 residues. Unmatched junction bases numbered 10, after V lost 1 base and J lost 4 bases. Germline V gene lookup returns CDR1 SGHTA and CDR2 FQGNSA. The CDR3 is CASSLGGSGRVRETQYF. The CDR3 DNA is TGTGCCAGCAGCTTAGGGGGTAGCGGGAGAGTGAGAGAGACCCAGTACTTC.

The chain's CDR3 is CSVGWRSSSYNEQFF. CDR3 coding DNA: TGCAGCGTTGGATGGCGGAGCAGCTCCTACAATGAGCAGTTCTTC. The chain joins TRBV29-1 to TRBJ2-1, with no clear D. Trimming took off 4 bases at V and 0 bases at J, with 13 bases between the two ends. Germline V lookup: CDR1 SQVTM, CDR2 ANQGSEA. The CDR3 length is 15 residues.

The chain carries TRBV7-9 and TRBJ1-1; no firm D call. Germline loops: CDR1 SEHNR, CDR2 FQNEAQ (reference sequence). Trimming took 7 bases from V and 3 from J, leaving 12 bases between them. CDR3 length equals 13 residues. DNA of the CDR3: TGTGCCAGCATCCTCGAGAGGGACACTGAAGCTTTCTTT. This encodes CASILERDTEAFF.

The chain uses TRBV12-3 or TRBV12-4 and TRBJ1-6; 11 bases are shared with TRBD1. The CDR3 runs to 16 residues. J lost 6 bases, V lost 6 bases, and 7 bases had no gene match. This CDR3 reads CASSPGTGGGNSPLHF. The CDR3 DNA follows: TGTGCCAGCAGCCCCGGGACAGGGGGTGGTAATTCACCCCTCCACTTT.

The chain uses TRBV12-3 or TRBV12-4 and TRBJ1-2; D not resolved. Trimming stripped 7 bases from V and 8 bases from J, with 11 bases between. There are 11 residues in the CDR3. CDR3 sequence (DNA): TGTGCCAGCACCTTGGCGGGGGGCTACACCTTC. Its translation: CASTLAGGYTF.

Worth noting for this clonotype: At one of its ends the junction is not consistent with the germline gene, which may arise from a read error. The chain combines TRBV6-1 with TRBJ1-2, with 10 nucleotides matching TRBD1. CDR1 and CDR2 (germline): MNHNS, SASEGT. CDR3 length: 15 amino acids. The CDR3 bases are TGTGCCAGCAGTGTCCGGGACAGGGGAAATTATGGCCACACCTTC. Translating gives CASSVRDRGNYGHTF.

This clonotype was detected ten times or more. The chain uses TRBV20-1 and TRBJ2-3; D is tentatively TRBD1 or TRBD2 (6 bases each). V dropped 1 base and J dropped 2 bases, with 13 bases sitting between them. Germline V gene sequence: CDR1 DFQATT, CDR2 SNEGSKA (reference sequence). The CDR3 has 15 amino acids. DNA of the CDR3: TGCAGTGCTAGAGCCACAGGGAGGTACACAGATACGCAGTATTTT. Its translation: CSARATGRYTDTQYF.

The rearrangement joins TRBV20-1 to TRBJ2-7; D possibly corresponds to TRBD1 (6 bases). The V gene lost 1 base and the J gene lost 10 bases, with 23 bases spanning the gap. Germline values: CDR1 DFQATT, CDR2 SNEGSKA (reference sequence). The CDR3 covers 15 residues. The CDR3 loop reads CSARVDSTPPLAQYF. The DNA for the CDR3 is TGCAGTGCTAGAGTGGACAGCACCCCACCCTTGGCCCAGTACTTC.

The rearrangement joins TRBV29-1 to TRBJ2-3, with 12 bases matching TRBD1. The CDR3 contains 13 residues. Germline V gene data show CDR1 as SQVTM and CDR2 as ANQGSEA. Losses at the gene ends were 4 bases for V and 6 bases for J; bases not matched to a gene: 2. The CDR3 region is CSVGDRGRDTQYF. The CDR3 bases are TGCAGCGTTGGGGACAGGGGGCGCGATACGCAGTATTTT.

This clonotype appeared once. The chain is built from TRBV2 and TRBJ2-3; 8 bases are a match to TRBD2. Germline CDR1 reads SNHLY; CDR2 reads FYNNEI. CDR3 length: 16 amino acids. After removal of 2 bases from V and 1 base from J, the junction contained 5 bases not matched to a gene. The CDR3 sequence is CASSEMSGGRTDTQYF. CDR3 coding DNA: TGTGCCAGCAGTGAAATGAGCGGGGGACGCACAGATACGCAGTATTTT.

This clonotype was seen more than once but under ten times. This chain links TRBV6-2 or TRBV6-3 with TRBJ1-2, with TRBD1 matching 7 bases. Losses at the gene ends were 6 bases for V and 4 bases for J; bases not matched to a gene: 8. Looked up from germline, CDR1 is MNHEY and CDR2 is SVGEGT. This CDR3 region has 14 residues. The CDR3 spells CASRSHDRAYGYTF. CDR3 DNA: TGTGCCAGCAGATCCCACGACAGGGCCTATGGCTACACCTTC.